This TCR beta chain was identified during a study of blood T cell repertoires in COVID-19 (TCRdb year 2020). General notes on the study: Samples from collaborators originated in the United States, Italy and Spain and spanned both the acute and convalescent phases of COVID-19. The prospective study material was composed of cDNA or gDNA derived from T cells, B-cell-depleted T cells, or PBMCs. Sample metadata almost always included a de-identified subject ID, COVID-19 status, age in years and sex. Where available, HLA class I and class II types were taken from metadata supplied by the sample provider and were not determined by assay-based typing. A freely available public database, intended as a resource for researchers studying the immune response to SARS-CoV-2, is where the repertoires were released. Samples were obtained from the ongoing ImmuneRACE study (first 160 participants) and from 950 to 1,500 subjects provided by 6 global collaborators. Subjects who had been exposed to COVID-19, were actively infected with it, or had recovered from it provided the deeply sampled blood TCRbeta repertoires that made up the dataset. Study-wide findings and limitations: The quantity of clinical and demographic metadata differed by source and by participant and was supplied without curation.

This clone was detected once. Its antigen target is currently unknown. No much larger clonotype is one base removed from it; base qualities were not supplied. Each collaborating institution followed its own protocols to collect whole blood in K2EDTA tubes. For TCRbeta analysis, collaborators shipped samples in one of three forms: frozen whole blood, isolated PBMCs, or DNA extracted from either of those sample types. From cysteine to phenylalanine, the CDR3 is 12 amino acids long. CDR3 DNA only is kept here, 36 bases in frame from base 1. The V and J ends are trimmed by 6 bases and 4 bases, leaving 12 bases between them. CDR1 is given as SQVTM and CDR2 as ANQGSEA, both from the germline V gene. TCRbeta CDR3 regions were amplified from genomic DNA by means of the immunoSEQ Assay, a bias-controlled multiplex PCR. The source study handled its data this way. The number of nucleated cells in each sample was estimated from the amplification of reference gene primers within the assay. Sequence reads were collapsed and filtered to measure the absolute abundance of every unique TCRbeta CDR3 rearrangement. For each sample, productive Simpson clonality was calculated as the square root of Simpson's diversity index across productive rearrangements. The clones in this table, taken by TCRdb from immuneACCESS, are in-frame only. Not every clone is retained; where verified, under half of the shortfall comes from an unresolved V gene, and the cause of the rest is unknown. The V and J calls and clone size were taken over from that table, and D and trimming were inferred from the DNA. The sample table holds about 140,000 clones, of which 86% were seen once. The ten most abundant clones make up roughly 8.7% of the sample.

The rearrangement combines TRBV29-1 with TRBJ1-1; the best D guess is TRBD1, with 6 bases matching. This sequence originates from a woman aged 55 to 70 with acute or convalescent COVID-19. Sequencing used peripheral blood. The nucleotides read TGCAGCGTCAGGGGAACGGGCACTGAAGCTTTCTTT. The translation is CSVRGTGTEAFF.